These 9 T cell receptor beta chains were all obtained from the same sample, sequenced in a study of blood T cells in healthy people across ages. The use of a sample-barcoded 5' primer and a J-beta primer mix characterized a second PCR of roughly 6 to 11 cycles. TCRdb redid the calling of the 5' RACE reads with MiXCR, one entry per CDR3 protein. The sample has about 2 million distinct CDR3 sequences, around 50% seen once. Sequencing was done on a sample of blood. The receptor source for this set is a woman aged 40 to 50 in good health.

V and J are TRBV29-1 and TRBJ2-3, with TRBD1 as a possible D gene (5 bases). Germline CDR1 is SQVTM and CDR2 is ANQGSEA. The V and J ends lost 2 bases and 0 bases respectively, with 9 bases between them. This CDR3 is 14 amino acids long. CDR3 sequence (DNA): TGCAGCGTTGAAATCAGGGTTAGCACAGATACGCAGTATTTT. Protein: CSVEIRVSTDTQYF.

This rearrangement joins TRBV12-3 or TRBV12-4 to TRBJ1-2, with 11 bases lining up with TRBD1. The CDR3 consists of 14 residues. V gave up 6 bases and J gave up 7 bases; unmatched junction bases: 7. CDR3 amino acids: CASRLGQGVFGYTF. Here the CDR3 DNA reads TGTGCCAGCAGACTGGGACAGGGGGTTTTTGGCTACACCTTC.

The chain joins TRBV9 to TRBJ2-4; 9 nucleotides line up with TRBD1. Trimming took 3 bases from V and 0 from J; bases not matched to a gene: 10. The CDR3 runs 18 residues. Germline values: CDR1 SGDLS, CDR2 YYNGEE. DNA of the CDR3: TGTGCCAGCAGCGAGTGGGACAGGGATCCTCTAGCCAAAAACATTCAGTACTTC. Translation gives CASSEWDRDPLAKNIQYF.

The chain uses TRBV24-1 and TRBJ2-5, with 8 bases matching TRBD1. After removal of 6 bases from V and 3 bases from J, the junction contained 8 bases not matched to a gene. Per the germline V gene, CDR1 is KGHDR and CDR2 is SFDVKD. The CDR3 has 15 residues. CDR3 bases: TGTGCCACCAGTAATTCGAGGACAGGGAAAGAGACCCAGTACTTC. It codes for CATSNSRTGKETQYF.

This clonotype appeared once. The rearrangement links TRBV25-1 to TRBJ1-4, with TRBD1 identical over 8 bases. Germline V gene lookup returns CDR1 MGHDK and CDR2 SYGVNS. The CDR3 runs to 18 residues. V gave up 1 base and J gave up 0 bases; unmatched junction bases: 7. CDR3 in DNA: TGTGCCAGCAGTGAATTGGGGACAGGACTAGCAACTAATGAAAAACTGTTTTTT. It specifies CASSELGTGLATNEKLFF. Full variable domain (missing parts from reference TRBV25-1 and TRBJ1-4): EADIYQTPRYLVIGTGKKITLECSQTMGHDKMYWYQQDPGMELHLIHYSYGVNSTEKGDLSSESTVSRIRTEHFPLTLESARPSHTSQYLCASSELGTGLATNEKLFFGSGTQLSVL.

Only one count was recorded for this clonotype. The chain carries TRBV20-1 and TRBJ1-6; perhaps TRBD1 as D (5 bases). This CDR3 is built from 13 residues. Trimming removed 3 bases at V and 10 bases at J, with 13 bases between. In germline, CDR1 is DFQATT, CDR2 SNEGSKA (reference sequence). CDR3 residues: CSASGSGGSPLHF. DNA for the CDR3: TGCAGTGCTAGTGGCAGCGGGGGATCACCCCTCCACTTT.

This rearrangement joins TRBV9 to TRBJ1-1; TRBD1 is a possible D gene (6 bases). This CDR3 is built from 15 residues. V was clipped by 0 bases and J by 1 base, with 10 bases between them. Germline assignment: CDR1 SGDLS and CDR2 YYNGEE. CDR3 in DNA: TGTGCCAGCAGCGTAGAGGGGGAGGGGAACACTGAAGCTTTCTTT. Translating it yields CASSVEGEGNTEAFF.

In the case of this clonotype: It may be a read error: a sequence one base away is much more abundant. V is TRBV29-1 and J is TRBJ2-5; possible D gene TRBD1, 5 bases. CDR3 length: 14 residues. Trimming pared 5 bases from V and 7 bases from J, leaving 20 bases between. Germline V lookup: CDR1 SQVTM, CDR2 ANQGSEA. CDR3 sequence reads: CSVPRAGLKGTQYF. Here the CDR3 DNA reads TGCAGCGTTCCCAGGGCAGGGCTGAAAGGGACCCAGTACTTC.

V is TRBV7-2 and J is TRBJ1-4; a weak D match, TRBD1 (5 bases). CDR3 length: 13 amino acids. CDR1 is SGHTA and CDR2 is FQGNSA in the germline V gene. V was pared by 5 bases and J by 2 bases, with 6 bases between. This CDR3 reads CASSGDTNEKLFF. CDR3 nucleotides: TGTGCCAGCAGCGGGGACACTAATGAAAAACTGTTTTTT. Based on the CDR3 plus reference TRBV7-2 and TRBJ1-4, the full variable domain is GAGVSQSPSNKVTEKGKDVELRCDPISGHTALYWYRQSLGQGLEFLIYFQGNSAPDKSGLPSDRFSAERTGGSVSTLTIQRTQQEDSAVYLCASSGDTNEKLFFGSGTQLSVL.